This T cell receptor beta chain was sequenced during a study of cytomegalovirus exposure and HLA in healthy donors. PCR was performed using 60 Vbeta and 13 Jbeta primers. Generated by immunoSEQ multiplex PCR, the TCRdb table keeps only in-frame clones and is missing some. The data hold about 140,000 clones, with approximately 9% observed a single time. This clone was detected a few times. Its target is unknown. CDR1 and CDR2 (germline): LGHNA, YSLEER. The CDR3 runs to 16 residues. Trimming removed 0 bases at V and 4 bases at J, with 15 bases between. Study findings and constraints: A later analysis reported that several of the most significant clusters appeared to be linked to common viral pathogens, among them Epstein-Barr virus. Reportedly, diagnosis of cytomegalovirus status by the classifier showed high specificity and sensitivity. Trimming of TCR beta V- and J-genes showed a link, identified in a later analysis, to a missense DCLRE1C variant.

The sequence came from a male donor in good health and CMV-seronegative. Specimen: PBMCs. V gene TRBV4-3 combines with J gene TRBJ1-2; D not resolved. CDR3 sequence: CASSQDRVEGGYGYTF. The CDR3 nucleotides read TGCGCCAGCAGCCAAGATCGGGTTGAGGGAGGCTATGGCTACACCTTC.